Listed here are 9 T cell receptor beta chains from one sample, sequenced in a study of blood T cell repertoires in COVID-19. Assay used: immunoSEQ multiplex PCR; TCRdb lists only in-frame clones, some missing. Of 250,000 to 300,000 clones listed, roughly 89% are singletons. Material: PBMCs or T cells enriched from blood (not recorded which). Receptor source: a woman between 50 and 59 years old who had been exposed to COVID-19.

The V and J genes are TRBV12-3 or TRBV12-4 and TRBJ2-7; D perhaps matches TRBD2 (6 bases). This CDR3 spans 12 amino acids. V was pared by 5 bases and J by 3 bases, with 8 bases between. CDR3 DNA: TGTGCCAGCAGTGGGGGAGGCTACGAGCAGTACTTC. This encodes CASSGGGYEQYF.

This clone was counted once. V usage is TRBV29-1 and J usage is TRBJ2-1, with a possible D match to TRBD2 (5 bases). The CDR3 is 14 amino acids. Germline V gives CDR1 SQVTM, CDR2 ANQGSEA. V was shortened by 5 bases and J by 6 bases, with 17 bases between the two germline ends. In nucleotides, the CDR3 is TGCAGCGTTCCAGAGGGCGGAGGCCGCAATGAGCAGTTCTTC. Translating gives CSVPEGGGRNEQFF.

This clone was seen once. The chain combines TRBV5-1 with TRBJ2-3; 7 bases map to TRBD1. The CDR3 contains 14 residues. The J segment lost 0 bases and the V segment lost 5 bases, leaving 3 bases of the junction unmatched. Germline V gene lookup returns CDR1 SGHRS and CDR2 YFSETQ. For the CDR3, the DNA is TGCGCCAGCAGTAGGGACAGAAGCACAGATACGCAGTATTTT. Protein sequence: CASSRDRSTDTQYF.

CDR3 sequence reads: CASSQPSRGAGYGYTF. In nucleotides, the CDR3 is TGCGCCAGCAGCCAACCTAGTCGGGGGGCAGGTTATGGCTACACCTTC. The rearrangement joins TRBV4-1 to TRBJ1-2; weak D call: TRBD1 (6 bases). The CDR3 sequence is 16 residues long. V was clipped by 2 bases and J by 5 bases, with 18 bases between them. Germline V CDR1 and CDR2: MGHRA, YSYEKL.

The rearrangement joins TRBV7-9 to TRBJ1-5; D gene uncertain. The CDR3 is 15 residues long. The V and J ends lost 4 bases and 0 bases respectively, with 10 bases between them. Germline CDR1 SEHNR, CDR2 FQNEAQ (reference sequence). The CDR3 spells CASSSGSTSNQPQHF. DNA of the CDR3: TGTGCCAGCAGCTCAGGATCGACTAGCAATCAGCCCCAGCATTTT.

Only a few counts were recorded for this clone. The chain is built from TRBV3-1 (or the pseudogene TRBV3-2) and TRBJ1-2; 7 bases match TRBD1. The length of the CDR3 is 14 residues. Germline V gives CDR1 LGHDT, CDR2 YNNKEL (reference sequence). Trimming cost V 1 base and J 7 bases; bases outside gene matches: 6. CDR3 sequence: CASSQGRGQGGYTF. The CDR3 bases are TGTGCCAGCAGCCAAGGAAGGGGGCAGGGTGGCTACACCTTC.

This clone has a handful of counts. The rearrangement links TRBV7-6 to TRBJ1-1, with 8 bases fitting TRBD1. Germline V gene sequence: CDR1 SGHVS, CDR2 FNYEAQ. Unmatched junction bases numbered 5, after V lost 5 bases and J lost 0 bases. The CDR3 sequence is 15 residues long. The CDR3 region has the DNA TGTGCCAGCAGCCCTCGACAGGGGATGAACACTGAAGCTTTCTTT. This sequence encodes CASSPRQGMNTEAFF.

V is TRBV19 and J is TRBJ1-2; D remains ambiguous. This CDR3 spans 13 amino acids. V lost 3 bases, J lost 4 bases, and 9 bases lay in between. Germline lookup yields CDR1 LNHDA and CDR2 SQIVND (reference sequence). CDR3 DNA sequence: TGTGCCAGTAGTATTCGGGAAATCTATGGCTACACCTTC. Translation: CASSIREIYGYTF. Complete variable domain (other parts from reference TRBV19 and TRBJ1-2): DGGITQSPKYLFRKEGQNVTLSCEQNLNHDAMYWYRQDPGQGLRLIYYSQIVNDFQKGDIAEGYSVSREKKESFPLTVTSAQKNPTAFYLCASSIREIYGYTFGSGTRLTVV.

J is TRBJ2-1 and V is TRBV19; TRBD2 matches 9 bases. The germline gives CDR1 LNHDA, CDR2 SQIVND (reference sequence). Germline trimming cut 2 bases from V and 7 bases from J; bases unmatched to any gene: 6. This CDR3 comprises 15 residues. DNA for the CDR3: TGTGCCAGTAGTATAAGGCCTAGCGGGGAAAATGAGCAGTTCTTC. Translated, it gives CASSIRPSGENEQFF.